This TCR beta chain was sequenced for a study of T cell changes during pregnancy in multiple sclerosis. Method: immunoSEQ multiplex PCR; TCRdb's copy keeps in-frame clones and lacks some. The repertoire includes about 41,000 clones, less than 95% of them detected once, and 10% sits in the top ten. The origin of this receptor is a female donor with multiple sclerosis, enrolled in a pregnancy study. The source was CD8+ T cells from peripheral blood mononuclear cells, collected in the first trimester of pregnancy.

The CDR3 bases are TGTGCCAGCAGCTTAGGGACAGGGGGGACCAATGAGCAGTTCTTC. This codes for CASSLGTGGTNEQFF. The chain uses TRBV7-7 and TRBJ2-1; 10 bases are shared with TRBD1. The CDR3 is made up of 15 amino acids. The J segment lost 6 bases and the V segment lost 1 base, leaving 3 bases of the junction unmatched. Germline V lookup: CDR1 SSHAT, CDR2 FNYEAQ (reference sequence).